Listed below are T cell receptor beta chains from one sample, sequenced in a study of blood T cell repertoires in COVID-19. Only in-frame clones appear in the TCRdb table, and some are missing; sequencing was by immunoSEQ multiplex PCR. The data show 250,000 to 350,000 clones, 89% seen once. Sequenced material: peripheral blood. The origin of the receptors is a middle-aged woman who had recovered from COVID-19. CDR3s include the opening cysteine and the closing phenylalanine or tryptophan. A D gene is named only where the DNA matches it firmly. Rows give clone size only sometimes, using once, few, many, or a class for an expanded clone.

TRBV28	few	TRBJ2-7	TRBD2	TGTGCCAGCAGTTTAGCCAGCGGGAGGGGCGAGCAGTACTTC	CASSLASGRGEQYF
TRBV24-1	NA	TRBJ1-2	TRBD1	TGTGCCACCAGTGAGGGGGACAGGGGGCACCTTGGCTACACCTTC	CATSEGDRGHLGYTF
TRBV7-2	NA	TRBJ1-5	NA	TGTGCCAGCAGCCCAGGGATGCTGCAGCCCCAGCATTTT	CASSPGMLQPQHF
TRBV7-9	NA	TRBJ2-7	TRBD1	TGTGCCAGCAGCACCGCCGGGACAGGGTTACACTTCTACGAGCAGTACTTC	CASSTAGTGLHFYEQYF
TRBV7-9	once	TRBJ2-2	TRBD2	TGTGCCAGCAGCTTAGCCCCAGGACTAGCGGACACGAACACCGGGGAGCTGTTTTTT	CASSLAPGLADTNTGELFF
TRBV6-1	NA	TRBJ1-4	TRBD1	TGTGCCAGCAGTGAATGGGGGGACAGGAGTGAAAAACTGTTTTTT	CASSEWGDRSEKLFF
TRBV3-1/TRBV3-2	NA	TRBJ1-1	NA	TGTGCCAGCAGCCAAGACCCGGGCACTGAAGCTTTCTTT	CASSQDPGTEAFF
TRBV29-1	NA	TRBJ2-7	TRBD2	TGCAGCGTTGACCCTACTAGCGGATCCTACGAGCAGTACTTC	CSVDPTSGSYEQYF
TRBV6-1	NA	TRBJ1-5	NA	TGTGCCAGCAGTGAAAGGGGTCAGCCCCAGCATTTT	CASSERGQPQHF
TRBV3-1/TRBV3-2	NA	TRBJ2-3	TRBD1	TGTGCCAGCAGCCAAGGCGGGACAGGGCGTTATTTT	CASSQGGTGRYF
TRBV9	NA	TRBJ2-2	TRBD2	TGTGCCAGCAGCGGCAACGCGGGAGTCACCGGGGAGCTGTTTTTT	CASSGNAGVTGELFF
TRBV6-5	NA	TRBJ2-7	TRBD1	TGTGCCAGCATAAGGGACAGGGACTCCTACGAGCAGTACTTC	CASIRDRDSYEQYF
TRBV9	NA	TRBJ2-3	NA	TGTGCCAGCAGCGTAGCTACAGCTGTGGGCGCAGATACGCAGTATTTT	CASSVATAVGADTQYF
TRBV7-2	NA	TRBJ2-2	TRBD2	TGTGCCAGCAGCTGGACTAGCGGGAGTTCGTCCGGGGAGCTGTTTTTT	CASSWTSGSSSGELFF
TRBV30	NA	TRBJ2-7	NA	TGTGCCTGGAGGGCAGGGGGGCCCCCCTACGAGCAGTACTTC	CAWRAGGPPYEQYF
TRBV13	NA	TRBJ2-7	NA	TGTGCCAGCAGCCACATCAGGGGAAGGGCCTCCTACGAGCAGTACTTC	CASSHIRGRASYEQYF
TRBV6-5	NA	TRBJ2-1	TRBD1	TGTGCCAGCAGGCCCGCAGGGGGTTCCTTCCATGAGCAGTTCTTC	CASRPAGGSFHEQFF
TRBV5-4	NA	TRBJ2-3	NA	TGTGCCAGCACCCCTCCCGGAGTGGATACGCAGTATTTT	CASTPPGVDTQYF
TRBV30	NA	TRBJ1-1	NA	TGTGCCTGGACCCACCGGTGGACTGAAGCTTTCTTT	CAWTHRWTEAFF
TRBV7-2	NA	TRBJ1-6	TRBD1	TGTGCCAGCAGTCTTTCGGGACAGGGAGATTCACCCCTCCACTTT	CASSLSGQGDSPLHF
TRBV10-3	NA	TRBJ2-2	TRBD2	TGTGCCACCCGACGTCCCGGGACTAGCGACACCGGGGAGCTGTTTTTT	CATRRPGTSDTGELFF
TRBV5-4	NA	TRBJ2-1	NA	TGTGCCAGCAGCCCCAGTGGCGGGGCCTACAATGAGCAGTTCTTC	CASSPSGGAYNEQFF